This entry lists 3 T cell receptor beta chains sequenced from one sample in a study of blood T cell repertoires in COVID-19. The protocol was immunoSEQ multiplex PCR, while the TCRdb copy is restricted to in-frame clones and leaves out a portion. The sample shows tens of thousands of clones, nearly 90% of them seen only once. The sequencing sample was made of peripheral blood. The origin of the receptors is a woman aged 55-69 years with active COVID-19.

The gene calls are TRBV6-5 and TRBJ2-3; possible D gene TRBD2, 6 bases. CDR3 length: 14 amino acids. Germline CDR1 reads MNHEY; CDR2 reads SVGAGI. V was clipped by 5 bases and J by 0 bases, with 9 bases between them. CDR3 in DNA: TGTGCCAGCAGTCCGGGACTTAGCACAGATACGCAGTATTTT. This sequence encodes CASSPGLSTDTQYF.

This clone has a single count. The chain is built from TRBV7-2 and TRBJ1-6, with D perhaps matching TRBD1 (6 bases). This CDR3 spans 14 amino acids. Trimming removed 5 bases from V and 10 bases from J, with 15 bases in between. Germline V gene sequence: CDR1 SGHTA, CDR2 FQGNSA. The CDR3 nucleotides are TGTGCCAGCAGCCAGGGAAGGGGGAACTCACCCCTCCACTTT. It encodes CASSQGRGNSPLHF.

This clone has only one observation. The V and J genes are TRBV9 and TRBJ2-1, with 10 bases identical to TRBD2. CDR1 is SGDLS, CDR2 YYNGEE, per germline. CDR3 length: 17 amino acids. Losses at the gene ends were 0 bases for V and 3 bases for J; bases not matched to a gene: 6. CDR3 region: CASSVVAGGPHYNEQFF. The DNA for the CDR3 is TGTGCCAGCAGCGTAGTAGCGGGAGGTCCCCACTACAATGAGCAGTTCTTC.